This paragraph reports one TCR beta chain. Its antigen is still unknown. This sample was included in a study of T cell responses to AZD1222 COVID-19 vaccine. Investigators merged groups given second doses at roughly 4 or roughly 12 weeks. Overall study results and limits: Spike-wide coverage was observed for vaccine-associated CD4 TCRs, with dominant responses at 160-218 and 743-854. Seropositive AZD1222 recipients at baseline numbered only five or six. Donors in the cohort were predominantly white British and more often female, and clonal diversity was possibly underestimated.

TCRdb keeps only in-frame clones here, not all; method: immunoSEQ multiplex PCR. The sample shows about 180,000 clones, 85% to 95% of them seen only once. The sample here was peripheral blood, taken 28 days after the second AZD1222 dose. The TCR originated in an adult who received the AZD1222 COVID-19 vaccine.

Written as DNA, the CDR3 is TGTGCCTGGGGGACAGGGAGGGAAAAACTGTTTTTT. Protein product: CAWGTGREKLFF. This chain links TRBV30 with TRBJ1-4; 9 bases agree with TRBD1. The CDR3 contains 12 residues. The germline gives CDR1 GTSNPN, CDR2 SVGIG (reference sequence). V trimming: 5 bases; J trimming: 8 bases; junction bases outside the gene matches: 3.